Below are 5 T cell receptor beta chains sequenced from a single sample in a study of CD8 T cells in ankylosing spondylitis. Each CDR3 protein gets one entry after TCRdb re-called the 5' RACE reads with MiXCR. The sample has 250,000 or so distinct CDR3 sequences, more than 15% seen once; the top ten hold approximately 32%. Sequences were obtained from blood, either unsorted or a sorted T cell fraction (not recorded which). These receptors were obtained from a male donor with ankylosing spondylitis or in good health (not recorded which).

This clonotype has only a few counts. The CDR3 here is CASSLRYGTEEETQYF. CDR3 DNA sequence: TGTGCCAGCAGCTTACGTTATGGGACAGAGGAAGAGACCCAGTACTTC. The J gene is TRBJ2-5, the V gene TRBV7-2, with 7 bases identical to TRBD1. The J segment lost 3 bases and the V segment lost 2 bases, leaving 9 bases of the junction unmatched. The CDR3 runs to 16 residues. Germline V gene sequence: CDR1 SGHTA, CDR2 FQGNSA.

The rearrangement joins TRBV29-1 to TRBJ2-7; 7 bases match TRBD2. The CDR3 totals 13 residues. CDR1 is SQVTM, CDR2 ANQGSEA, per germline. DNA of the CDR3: TGCAGAGTACTAGCGAGGAGCTCCTACGAGCAGTACTTC. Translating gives CRVLARSSYEQYF.

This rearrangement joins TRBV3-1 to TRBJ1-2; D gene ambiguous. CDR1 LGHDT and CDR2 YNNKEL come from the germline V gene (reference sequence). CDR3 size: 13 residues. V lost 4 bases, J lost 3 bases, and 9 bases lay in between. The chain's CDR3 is CASSLEHDYGYTF. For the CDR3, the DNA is TGTGCCAGCAGCCTGGAACACGACTATGGCTACACCTTC.

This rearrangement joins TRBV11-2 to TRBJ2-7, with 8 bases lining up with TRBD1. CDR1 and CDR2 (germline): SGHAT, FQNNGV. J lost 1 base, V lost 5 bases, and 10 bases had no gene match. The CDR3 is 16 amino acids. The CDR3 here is CASSLPGTGGSYEQYF. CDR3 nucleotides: TGTGCCAGCAGCCTCCCCGGGACAGGAGGGTCCTACGAGCAGTACTTC.

CDR3 region: CATSEGPSSFF. The CDR3 bases are TGTGCCACCAGCGAGGGCCCTAGCAGCTTCTTC. This sequence joins TRBV24-1 and TRBJ2-1; D is possibly TRBD2 (5 bases). The germline gives CDR1 KGHDR, CDR2 SFDVKD. The CDR3 covers 11 residues. V lost 7 bases, J lost 16 bases, and 16 bases lay in between.